Listed below are T cell receptor beta chains from one sample, sequenced in a study of T cell changes during pregnancy in multiple sclerosis. The protocol was immunoSEQ multiplex PCR, while the TCRdb copy is restricted to in-frame clones and leaves out a portion. The sample has around 68,000 clones; roughly nine tenths are singletons. The sample consisted of peripheral blood, taken after pregnancy. The receptors here all came from a female donor in good health, enrolled as a control in a pregnancy study. Each CDR3 is given with its conserved first and last residue. Each record gives: V gene, D gene, J gene, clone size, CDR3 DNA, CDR3 protein. A D gene is named only where the DNA matches it firmly. Rows may omit the clone size; those that give it use once, few, many or a size class.

TRBV4-2	-	TRBJ2-7	-	TGTGCCAGCAGCCCGGGACTCACCTCCTACGAGCAGTACTTC	CASSPGLTSYEQYF
TRBV19	TRBD1	TRBJ1-3	-	TGTGCCAGTAGCCAGGGACAGGGAGGAAACACCATATATTTT	CASSQGQGGNTIYF
TRBV5-6	-	TRBJ1-1	-	TGTGCCAGCAGCCAGGGGAATCTCGGGAACACTGAAGCTTTCTTT	CASSQGNLGNTEAFF
TRBV15	-	TRBJ2-3	once	TGTGCCACCAGCAGGGCGGGGAGAACAGATACGCAGTATTTT	CATSRAGRTDTQYF
TRBV6-1	-	TRBJ1-2	-	TGTGCCAGCAGTGAAAAGGGGGGGACTAACTATGGCTACACCTTC	CASSEKGGTNYGYTF
TRBV9	-	TRBJ2-7	-	TGTGCCAGCAGCCCCTACAGGGTATCCTACGAGCAGTACTTC	CASSPYRVSYEQYF
TRBV5-5	TRBD2	TRBJ2-7	-	TGTGCCAGCAGCTTGCGACGCGGGGGGTCGTCAGGGAACGTATACGAGCAGTACTTC	CASSLRRGGSSGNVYEQYF
TRBV7-8	TRBD1	TRBJ2-7	-	TGTGCCAGCAGCCCAACCGGGACAGGGTCCTCCTACGAGCAGTACTTC	CASSPTGTGSSYEQYF
TRBV5-1	-	TRBJ1-1	once	TGCGCCAGCAGCTTGTTCTACGGGAAAAACACTGAAGCTTTCTTT	CASSLFYGKNTEAFF
TRBV19	TRBD1	TRBJ2-3	-	TGTGCCAGTAGTATTAATGTAGGGACAGGGGGCACAGATACGCAGTATTTT	CASSINVGTGGTDTQYF
TRBV29-1	-	TRBJ1-4	once	TGCAGCGTTGGGTCGGTAAATGAAAAACTGTTTTTT	CSVGSVNEKLFF
TRBV16	-	TRBJ1-2	-	TGTGCCAGCAGCCAATCGGCAGGGGTCAACTATGGCTACACCTTC	CASSQSAGVNYGYTF
TRBV2	-	TRBJ2-5	-	TGTGCCAGCAGTACGGGACTCCAAGAGACCCAGTACTTC	CASSTGLQETQYF
TRBV12-5	-	TRBJ2-3	-	TGTGCTAGTGGCCACGCGGTGGTCGATACGCAGTATTTT	CASGHAVVDTQYF
TRBV19	-	TRBJ1-1	-	TGTGCCAGTTTAGCCTCCAGTTACACTGAAGCTTTCTTT	CASLASSYTEAFF
TRBV9	TRBD2	TRBJ2-2	-	TGTGCCAGCAGCGTAGGTCCTAGCGGGGCCAGCGGGGAGCTGTTTTTT	CASSVGPSGASGELFF
TRBV19	-	TRBJ1-1	-	TGTGCCAGTAGTGCAGGGGACCGGAACACTGAAGCTTTCTTT	CASSAGDRNTEAFF
TRBV7-8	TRBD1	TRBJ1-2	once	TGTGCCAGCAGTTTTGGGACAGGGGTGGGCTATGGCTACACCTTC	CASSFGTGVGYGYTF
TRBV13	TRBD1	TRBJ1-3	-	TGTGCCAGCAACGAAGACAGGGGGGACACCATATATTTT	CASNEDRGDTIYF
TRBV7-8	-	TRBJ1-5	once	TGTGCCAGCAGCTTAGAGCGATCCGCAGGGGACAATCAGCCCCAGCATTTT	CASSLERSAGDNQPQHF
TRBV2	-	TRBJ1-1	-	TGTGCCAGCAGTCCCTTCGACAGCTTGAACACTGAAGCTTTCTTT	CASSPFDSLNTEAFF
TRBV19	TRBD2	TRBJ2-1	once	TGTGCCACCCTAGCGGGGGCCAGTTACAATGAGCAGTTCTTC	CATLAGASYNEQFF
TRBV18	-	TRBJ2-1	-	TGTGCCAGCTCACCGGACAGCTCCTACAATGAGCAGTTCTTC	CASSPDSSYNEQFF
TRBV7-2	TRBD1	TRBJ1-5	-	TGTGCCAGCAGCTCCGAAGGGGGCGTGCAGCCCCAGCATTTT	CASSSEGGVQPQHF
TRBV4-1	-	TRBJ2-1	-	TGCGCCAGCAGCCAAGATCTGGAGTTAGAGCAGTTCTTC	CASSQDLELEQFF
TRBV29-1	TRBD1	TRBJ1-2	-	TGCAGCGCAGACCGGGGACAGGCTAACTATGGCTACACCTTC	CSADRGQANYGYTF
TRBV7-9	-	TRBJ1-5	-	TGTGCCAGCAGCCCGTATAGCAATCAGCCCCAGCATTTT	CASSPYSNQPQHF
TRBV28	-	TRBJ2-3	-	TGTGCCAGCAGACTCTTTGGTACTAGCACAGATACGCAGTATTTT	CASRLFGTSTDTQYF
TRBV7-8	-	TRBJ1-4	-	TGTGCCAGCAGCTTAATGAGTGAAAAACTGTTTTTT	CASSLMSEKLFF
TRBV4-3	-	TRBJ2-7	once	TGCGCCAGCAGCCAAGATAGCAGCCCGGAGCAGTACTTC	CASSQDSSPEQYF
TRBV18	TRBD1	TRBJ1-6	-	TGTGCCAGCTCACCCTCGGGACAGGGGAATTCACCCCTCCACTTT	CASSPSGQGNSPLHF
TRBV9	-	TRBJ1-1	-	TGTGCCAGCAGTTCCGGAGACACTGAAGCTTTCTTT	CASSSGDTEAFF
TRBV9	-	TRBJ1-2	-	TGTGCCAGCAGCGCGCCCGTTGAGGGTCCCTATGGCTACACCTTC	CASSAPVEGPYGYTF
TRBV30	-	TRBJ2-1	few	TGTGCCTGGAGTGTACTTTGGGCAGGGAACAATGAGCAGTTCTTC	CAWSVLWAGNNEQFF